This T cell receptor (beta chain) was recorded in a study of blood T cell repertoires in COVID-19. Germline V lookup: CDR1 SGHNT, CDR2 YENEEA. The CDR3 runs 14 residues. Trimming took 6 bases from V and 7 from J, leaving 15 bases between them. Libraries were prepared by immunoSEQ multiplex PCR; TCRdb keeps only in-frame clonotypes and omits some of them. In the table there are 140,000 or so clones, under 85% of which are singletons. Sequencing input: peripheral blood. The chain combines TRBV11-3 with TRBJ2-2; TRBD2 might be the D (5 bases). The sequence came from a man aged 45-65 years with active or convalescent COVID-19. The CDR3 protein is CASSSPGGGGELFF. In DNA, the CDR3 is TGTGCCAGCAGTTCCCCTGGAGGTGGCGGGGAGCTGTTTTTT.